The clone carrying this T cell receptor (beta chain) was seen at least ten times. The antigen remains undetermined. The data belong to a study of T cell repertoires in cytomegalovirus infection. Study-level findings and limits: Of the TCR beta families, the public ones yielded a cumulative frequency that identified carriers of CMV plus the relevant HLA. CMV-specific TCR beta clonotypes restricted by HLA-C dominated the ex vivo response.

TCRdb itself ran the reads through MiXCR, one entry per CDR3 protein. The sample gives 550,000 to 850,000 distinct CDR3 sequences, roughly 33% of which show up once; about 18% is in the top ten. There are 15 residues in the CDR3. CDR1 is SGHTA and CDR2 is FQGNSA in the germline V gene. Trimming left V 1 base short and J 2 bases short, with 12 bases between. This chain joins TRBV7-2 and TRBJ2-7; D is uncertain. Sequenced material: cultured PBMCs, taken from culture after CMV antigen stimulation. The receptor was derived from a human donor in good health (CMV status not recorded). Some clones in this sample may be carry-over from other donors' samples. Here the CDR3 DNA reads TGTGCCAGCAGCTTAGGACCCTCTGTAGCCTACGAGCAGTACTTC. Translating it yields CASSLGPSVAYEQYF. The variable domain in full, with the rest retrieved from reference TRBV7-2 and TRBJ2-7, is GAGVSQSPSNKVTEKGKDVELRCDPISGHTALYWYRQSLGQGLEFLIYFQGNSAPDKSGLPSDRFSAERTGGSVSTLTIQRTQQEDSAVYLCASSLGPSVAYEQYFGPGTRLTVT.